This T cell receptor (beta chain) derives from a study of vaccination and CD4 T cells after COVID-19. The sample holds a few counts of this clonotype. Its antigen is undetermined. The Oncomine TCR Beta short-read assay generated sequence data from the DNA of cultured CD4+ T cells. TCRdb ran MiXCR on the PCR reads and lists one entry per CDR3 protein. The sample lists 20,000 to 25,000 distinct CDR3 sequences; 54% were seen once. The germline V gene encodes CDR1 SGHDN and CDR2 FVKESK. Trimming removed 4 bases at V and 2 bases at J, with 24 bases between. The CDR3 spans 18 residues. Treatment described: approximately 10-day PBMC culture with coronavirus spike peptide pools or control peptides (ViraFEST assay).

The chain carries TRBV14 and TRBJ2-7; tentatively, D is TRBD1 or TRBD2 (5 bases each). The origin of this receptor is a human donor who had recovered from COVID-19. The sequencing input was CD4+ T cells from blood, cultured in vitro. This CDR3 reads CASSRGAVGWSGPYEQYF. CDR3 bases: TGTGCCAGCAGCCGAGGGGCTGTGGGATGGAGCGGCCCCTACGAGCAGTACTTC.